These 25 T cell receptor beta chains were all obtained from the same sample, sequenced in a study of T-cell reconstitution after alpha-beta-depleted transplantation in children. Unique molecular identifiers were incorporated into the prepared TCRbeta library. MiXCR, applied by TCRdb to the PCR reads, yields one record per CDR3 protein. The table includes approximately 340,000 distinct CDR3 sequences, 10% detected once. The specimen comprised PBMCs from the stem cell graft donor, sampled from the stem cell graft. These receptors came from a human donor who donated a stem cell graft to a child with acute lymphoblastic leukemia.

This chain uses TRBV11-2 with TRBJ2-1; 7 bases agree with TRBD2. V gave up 4 bases and J gave up 5 bases; unmatched junction bases: 8. Germline-derived CDR1 and CDR2 are SGHAT and FQNNGV. This CDR3 has 15 amino acids. The CDR3 spells CASSSGLVGDNEQFF. CDR3 sequence (DNA): TGTGCCAGCAGCTCCGGACTAGTGGGGGACAATGAGCAGTTCTTC.

The gene calls are TRBV5-1 and TRBJ1-2; D is undetermined. In germline, CDR1 is SGHRS, CDR2 YFSETQ. Trimming took 1 base from V and 7 from J, leaving 14 bases between them. This CDR3 contains 14 residues. DNA for the CDR3: TGCGCCAGCAGCTTGACGGCAGGAACTAGTGGCTACACCTTC. This gives the protein CASSLTAGTSGYTF.

This clonotype was detected a few times. The V call is TRBV12-3 or TRBV12-4, the J call TRBJ2-1; 10 bases agree with TRBD2. The CDR3 totals 16 residues. The trim removed 6 bases at V and 0 bases at J, leaving 5 bases unmatched. The CDR3 protein is CASSPRLAGSYNEQFF. The CDR3 DNA reads TGTGCCAGCAGCCCCCGACTAGCGGGCTCCTACAATGAGCAGTTCTTC.

CDR3 in amino acids: CASSLEEGNGQYF. The CDR3 coding sequence is TGTGCCAGCAGCTTAGAAGAGGGAAATGGGCAGTACTTC. The chain carries TRBV7-2 and TRBJ2-7, with D possibly being TRBD2 (5 bases). In germline, CDR1 is SGHTA, CDR2 FQGNSA. Trimming pared 1 base from V and 9 bases from J, leaving 13 bases between. The CDR3 consists of 13 residues.

The V gene is TRBV28, the J gene TRBJ2-4; a possible D gene is TRBD1 (6 bases). This CDR3 contains 17 residues. Trimming took 5 bases from V and 0 from J, leaving 17 bases between them. Germline CDR1 MDHEN, CDR2 SYDVKM. The CDR3 bases are TGTGCCAGCAGTCAAAAGTCGGGACAAGTAGCCAAAAACATTCAGTACTTC. The encoded protein is CASSQKSGQVAKNIQYF.

This clonotype showed up just a few times. The chain recombines TRBV6-4 with TRBJ1-2, with D possibly being TRBD1 (6 bases). This CDR3 has 13 amino acids. V was trimmed by 6 bases and J by 8 bases, leaving 16 bases between them. Per the germline V gene, CDR1 is MRHNA and CDR2 is SNTAGT. The CDR3 loop is CASRGAGGGGYTF. DNA for the CDR3: TGTGCCAGCAGGGGAGCGGGGGGCGGCGGCTACACCTTC.

This chain uses TRBV5-1 with TRBJ1-1; D is ambiguous. CDR1 and CDR2 (germline): SGHRS, YFSETQ. CDR3 size: 15 residues. V was clipped by 0 bases and J by 4 bases, with 13 bases between them. This chain's CDR3 is CASSLDLSGGTEAFF. Written as DNA, the CDR3 is TGCGCCAGCAGCTTGGATCTCTCTGGCGGCACTGAAGCTTTCTTT.

The chain joins TRBV5-1 to TRBJ2-5; tentatively, D is TRBD1 or TRBD2 (6 bases each). CDR1 and CDR2 (germline): SGHRS, YFSETQ. CDR3 size: 15 residues. V was trimmed by 0 bases and J by 5 bases, leaving 14 bases between them. The CDR3 loop is CASSLEGGAVETQYF. The CDR3 bases are TGCGCCAGCAGCTTGGAGGGGGGAGCGGTGGAGACCCAGTACTTC.

The rearrangement joins TRBV4-3 to TRBJ1-4; D uncertain. Trimming cost V 0 bases and J 10 bases, with 6 bases left between them. The CDR3 is 12 amino acids. Looked up from germline, CDR1 is LGHNA and CDR2 is YSLEER. The CDR3: CASSQESRKLFF. CDR3 DNA sequence: TGCGCCAGCAGCCAAGAGAGCCGAAAACTGTTTTTT.

This clonotype has ten or more counts. The chain uses TRBV7-3 and TRBJ1-1; TRBD1 is a possible D gene (6 bases). Per germline, CDR1 SGHTA and CDR2 FQGTGA. The CDR3 covers 13 residues. With 5 bases removed from V and 3 bases from J, the gap between germline ends came to 10 bases. The chain's CDR3 is CASSQAGDTEAFF. The CDR3 region has the DNA TGTGCCAGCAGCCAGGCAGGGGACACTGAAGCTTTCTTT. Supplemented by reference TRBV7-3 and TRBJ1-1, the full variable domain reads GAGVSQTPSNKVTEKGKYVELRCDPISGHTALYWYRQSLGQGPEFLIYFQGTGAADDSGLPNDRFFAVRPEGSVSTLKIQRTERGDSAVYLCASSQAGDTEAFFGQGTRLTVV.

This clonotype was recorded many times. The chain joins TRBV7-9 to TRBJ1-3; no firm D call. Looked up from germline, CDR1 is SEHNR and CDR2 is FQNEAQ (reference sequence). The CDR3 has 15 residues. The V end lost 3 bases, the J end lost 0 bases, and 9 bases lay between the germline ends. The CDR3 is CASSFFVGSGNTIYF. CDR3 nucleotide sequence: TGTGCCAGCAGCTTTTTTGTGGGCTCTGGAAACACCATATATTTT.

This clonotype was counted between two and nine times. The chain uses TRBV7-3 and TRBJ2-3; D may be TRBD2 (5 bases). CDR3 length: 15 residues. V was shortened by 5 bases and J by 2 bases, with 14 bases between the two germline ends. Germline CDR1 SGHTA, CDR2 FQGTGA. The CDR3 loop reads CASSPGNEDTDTQYF. The CDR3 coding sequence is TGTGCCAGCAGCCCGGGGAATGAAGACACAGATACGCAGTATTTT.

The rearrangement uses TRBV7-2 and TRBJ1-2, with a possible D match to TRBD1 (6 bases). The CDR3 loop spans 14 amino acids. The V and J ends lost 5 bases and 8 bases respectively, with 18 bases between them. Looked up from germline, CDR1 is SGHTA and CDR2 is FQGNSA. CDR3 nucleotides: TGTGCCAGCAGCACAGACCCCAGGGGTCCGGGCTACACCTTC. It encodes CASSTDPRGPGYTF.

This clonotype occurred a few times. The chain links TRBV5-1 to TRBJ2-3, with 12 positions matching TRBD2. The CDR3 totals 15 residues. Trimming cost V 8 bases and J 0 bases; bases outside gene matches: 4. The germline CDR1 and CDR2 sequences are SGHRS and YFSETQ. The CDR3 sequence: CASTTSGRSTDTQYF. For the CDR3, the DNA is TGCGCCAGTACGACTAGCGGGAGAAGCACAGATACGCAGTATTTT.

This clonotype has a handful of counts. V gene TRBV15 combines with J gene TRBJ2-2; D is uncertain. With 0 bases removed from V and 5 bases from J, the gap between germline ends came to 22 bases. This CDR3 region has 19 residues. The germline V gene has CDR1 LNHNV and CDR2 YYDKDF (reference sequence). The CDR3 DNA sequence: TGTGCCACCAGCAGAGATTCCGTTCCAGGTGGGATGCGGACCGGGGAGCTGTTTTTT. The encoded protein is CATSRDSVPGGMRTGELFF.

This clonotype was detected many times. The chain joins TRBV11-2 to TRBJ1-6, with TRBD1 matching 8 bases. The germline CDR1 and CDR2 sequences are SGHAT and FQNNGV. The J segment lost 7 bases and the V segment lost 2 bases, leaving 4 bases of the junction unmatched. The CDR3 sequence is 15 residues long. CDR3 in DNA: TGTGCCAGCAGCTTATCAGGGACAGGAAATTCACCCCTCCACTTT. Its translation is CASSLSGTGNSPLHF.

This clonotype appeared many times. The rearrangement uses TRBV29-1 and TRBJ2-7, with a tentative D call TRBD2 (7 bases). The ends were cut back, 7 bases at V and 3 bases at J, with 16 bases in the middle. Germline CDR1 is SQVTM and CDR2 is ANQGSEA. There are 13 residues in the CDR3. The CDR3 loop reads CSAAWGGNYEQYF. Here the CDR3 DNA reads TGCAGCGCTGCTTGGGGGGGCAACTACGAGCAGTACTTC.

This clonotype was counted only a few times. The chain is built from TRBV5-1 and TRBJ2-1, with 10 bases identical to TRBD1. Germline-derived CDR1 and CDR2 are SGHRS and YFSETQ. The junction had 11 bases not matched to a gene; V was cut back by 4 bases and J by 7 bases. CDR3 length: 16 amino acids. The CDR3 bases are TGCGCCAGCAGCAGGACGACGGGACAGGGGAGGAATGAGCAGTTCTTC. As protein: CASSRTTGQGRNEQFF.

This clonotype was found a few times. The gene calls are TRBV7-2 and TRBJ2-7; either TRBD1 or TRBD2 may supply D (5 bases each). The CDR3 loop spans 13 amino acids. V was clipped by 0 bases and J by 6 bases, with 9 bases between them. The germline V gene has CDR1 SGHTA and CDR2 FQGNSA. As DNA, the CDR3 is TGTGCCAGCAGCTTAGCCGGGGCCGCCGAGCAGTACTTC. The encoded protein is CASSLAGAAEQYF.

This rearrangement joins TRBV7-8 to TRBJ2-7, with D unclear. Looked up from germline, CDR1 is SGHVS and CDR2 is FQNEAQ. Trimming left V 3 bases short and J 5 bases short, with 11 bases between. The CDR3 is made up of 13 amino acids. The CDR3 is CASSFSMGHEQYF. CDR3 in DNA: TGTGCCAGCAGCTTCAGCATGGGCCACGAGCAGTACTTC.

This clonotype was observed a few times. This chain's CDR3 is CASSPPEREMSYNEQFF. For the CDR3, the DNA is TGTGCCAGCAGCCCTCCGGAGCGGGAAATGTCCTACAATGAGCAGTTCTTC. The V and J genes are TRBV7-9 and TRBJ2-1, with 7 bases aligning to TRBD2. The CDR3 has 17 amino acids. The V segment lost 5 bases and the J segment 1 base; nucleotides outside the gene matches: 11. Germline-derived CDR1 and CDR2 are SEHNR and FQNEAQ (reference sequence). Combining the CDR3 with reference TRBV7-9 and TRBJ2-1 gives the whole variable domain DTGVSQNPRHKITKRGQNVTFRCDPISEHNRLYWYRQTLGQGPEFLTYFQNEAQLEKSRLLSDRFSAERPKGSFSTLEIQRTEQGDSAMYLCASSPPEREMSYNEQFFGPGTRLTVL.

The chain couples TRBV7-2 to TRBJ2-1; 7 bases align to TRBD1. V lost 2 bases, J lost 5 bases, and 3 bases stayed unmatched. The CDR3 loop spans 14 amino acids. Germline V gene sequence: CDR1 SGHTA, CDR2 FQGNSA. For the CDR3, the DNA is TGTGCCAGCAGCTTAACAGGGGCTGACAATGAGCAGTTCTTC. As protein: CASSLTGADNEQFF.

The genes are TRBV27 and TRBJ1-2, with 10 bases lining up with TRBD1. V was clipped by 4 bases and J by 6 bases; unmatched bases: 5. Germline CDR1 MNHEY, CDR2 SMNVEV (reference sequence). This CDR3 contains 14 residues. CDR3 sequence: CASSSSTGGHGYTF. DNA of the CDR3: TGTGCCAGCAGTTCCTCGACAGGGGGCCATGGCTACACCTTC.

Ten or more counts support this clonotype. As DNA, the CDR3 is TGTGCCAGCAGCGCCCTCGGCACCTCCTATAATTCACCCCTCCACTTT. Translating gives CASSALGTSYNSPLHF. The rearrangement uses TRBV9 and TRBJ1-6, with unresolved D. This CDR3 contains 16 residues. The V end lost 3 bases, the J end lost 0 bases, and 10 bases lay between the germline ends. The germline CDR1 and CDR2 sequences are SGDLS and YYNGEE.

This clonotype was counted between two and nine times. Here the CDR3 reads CASSTSGRPYSGANVLTF. CDR3 sequence (DNA): TGCGCCAGCAGCACTTCGGGACGGCCTTACTCTGGGGCCAACGTCCTGACTTTC. This rearrangement joins TRBV5-1 to TRBJ2-6; D may match TRBD1 or TRBD2 (5 bases each). The CDR3 runs 18 residues. V lost 4 bases, J lost 0 bases, and 17 bases lay in between. Germline CDR1 SGHRS, CDR2 YFSETQ.